This TCR beta chain was recorded in a study of T cell repertoires in cytomegalovirus infection. Overall study context: Public signatures in TCR beta pointed to CMV infection and matching HLA type.

Using its own MiXCR run on the reads, TCRdb lists one record per CDR3 protein. The sample has about 500,000 distinct CDR3 sequences, 25% to 35% seen once. The germline V gene has CDR1 SEHNR and CDR2 FQNEAQ (reference sequence). The CDR3 has 14 residues. V lost 7 bases and J lost 1; bases outside the gene matches: 5. Comment on this clonotype: The antigen is not known.

General study points: Cumulative public TCR beta family frequency identified carriers of CMV plus the relevant HLA. The response measured ex vivo was dominated by TCR beta clonotypes (HLA-C-restricted and CMV-specific).

This sequence originates from a human donor in good health (CMV status not recorded). Some clones in this sample may be carry-over from other donors' samples. Sequenced material: cultured PBMCs, taken from culture after CMV antigen stimulation. V gene TRBV7-9 combines with J gene TRBJ1-1; TRBD1 matches at 8 bases. The CDR3 nucleotides are TGTGCCAGCACCCCGGACAGGGCGAACACTGAAGCTTTCTTT. Translated: CASTPDRANTEAFF.